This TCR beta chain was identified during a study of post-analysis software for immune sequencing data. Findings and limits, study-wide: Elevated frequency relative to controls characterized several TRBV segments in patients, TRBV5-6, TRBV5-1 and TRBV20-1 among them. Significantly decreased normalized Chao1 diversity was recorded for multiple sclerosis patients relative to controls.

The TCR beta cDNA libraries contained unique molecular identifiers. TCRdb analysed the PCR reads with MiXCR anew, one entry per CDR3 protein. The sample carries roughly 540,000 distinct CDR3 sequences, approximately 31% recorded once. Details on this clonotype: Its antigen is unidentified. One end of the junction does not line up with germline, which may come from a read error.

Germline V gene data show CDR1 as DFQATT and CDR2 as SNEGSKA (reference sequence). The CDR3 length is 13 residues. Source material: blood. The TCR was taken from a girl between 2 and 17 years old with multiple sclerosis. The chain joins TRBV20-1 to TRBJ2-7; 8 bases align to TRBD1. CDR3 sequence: CSARFQGAYEQYF. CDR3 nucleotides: TGCAGTGCTAGATTCCAGGGGGCCTATGAGCAGTACTTC.